This T cell receptor beta chain derives from a study of glioma-infiltrating T cells. The iRepertoire nested amplicon-rescue multiplex PCR amplified TCR alpha and beta CDR3s from RNA. A single record per CDR3 protein comes from TCRdb applying MiXCR to the multiplex PCR reads. This sample has 400,000 or so distinct CDR3 sequences; about 40% occur once, and the top ten carry around 12%. The CDR3 loop spans 14 amino acids. Trimming pared 5 bases from V and 3 bases from J, leaving 13 bases between. The germline CDR1 and CDR2 sequences are SEHNR and FQNEAQ (reference sequence). This chain uses TRBV7-9 with TRBJ1-1; D is unresolved. The sample comprised glioma tissue, nonneoplastic brain tissue, or PBMCs (not recorded which). The TCR sequence derives from a human donor with low-grade glioma or glioblastoma, undergoing nonglioma brain surgery, or in good health (not recorded which). CDR3 region: CASSPTTVDTEAFF. CDR3 nucleotides: TGTGCCAGCAGCCCGACCACAGTGGACACTGAAGCTTTCTTT. The full variable domain, in which reference TRBV7-9 and TRBJ1-1 provide the parts outside the CDR3, is DTGVSQNPRHKITKRGQNVTFRCDPISEHNRLYWYRQTLGQGPEFLTYFQNEAQLEKSRLLSDRFSAERPKGSFSTLEIQRTEQGDSAMYLCASSPTTVDTEAFFGQGTRLTVV.